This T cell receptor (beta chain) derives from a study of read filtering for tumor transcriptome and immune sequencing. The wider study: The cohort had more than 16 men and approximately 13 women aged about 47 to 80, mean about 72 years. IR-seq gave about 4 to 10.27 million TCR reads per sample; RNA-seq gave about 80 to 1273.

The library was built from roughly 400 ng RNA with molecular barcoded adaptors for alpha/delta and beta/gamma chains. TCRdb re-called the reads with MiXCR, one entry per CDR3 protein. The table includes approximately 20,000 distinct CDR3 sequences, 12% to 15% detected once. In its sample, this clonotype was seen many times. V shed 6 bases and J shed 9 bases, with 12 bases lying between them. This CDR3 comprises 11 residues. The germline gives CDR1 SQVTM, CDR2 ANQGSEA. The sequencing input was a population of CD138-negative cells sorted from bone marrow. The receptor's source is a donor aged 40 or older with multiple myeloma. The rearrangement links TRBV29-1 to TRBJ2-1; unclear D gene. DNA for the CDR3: TGCAGCGTCCCACAGTACCCTGAGCAGTTCTTC. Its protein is CSVPQYPEQFF.